Listed below are T cell receptor beta chains from one sample, sequenced in a study of blood T cell repertoires in COVID-19. Profiled with immunoSEQ multiplex PCR; TCRdb holds only in-frame clones, not every one. The sample contains fewer than 350,000 clones, about 90% of which appear only once. The sequencing sample was made of peripheral blood. Receptors originate from a young woman with COVID-19, enrolled during active disease. Each CDR3 is given with its conserved first and last residue. A D gene is named only where the DNA matches it firmly. Expanded clones are given a class, and other clones once, few, many or no size at all.

clone_size	d_call	v_call	j_call	cdr3_length	cdr3_aa	cdr3_nt
once	TRBD1	TRBV9	TRBJ1-6	18	CASSAGPGQGAGNSPLHF	TGTGCCAGCAGCGCCGGACCGGGACAGGGGGCTGGGAATTCACCCCTCCACTTT
.	.	TRBV6-1	TRBJ1-1	18	CASSEDYAGGRMNTEAFF	TGTGCCAGCAGTGAAGACTACGCGGGAGGAAGGATGAACACTGAAGCTTTCTTT
.	.	TRBV2	TRBJ2-3	15	CASSEESSSADTQYF	TGTGCCAGCAGTGAAGAGAGTAGTTCGGCAGATACGCAGTATTTT
.	TRBD2	TRBV27	TRBJ2-1	17	CASSPRGPSRLAHEQFF	TGTGCCAGCAGTCCCCGAGGGCCATCGCGACTAGCGCATGAGCAGTTCTTC
.	.	TRBV7-9	TRBJ1-5	15	CASSLGGRLNQPQHF	TGTGCCAGCAGCTTAGGAGGCAGACTCAATCAGCCCCAGCATTTT
.	.	TRBV3-1/TRBV3-2	TRBJ1-5	14	CASSQGQSNQPQHF	TGTGCCAGCTCCCAAGGACAGTCCAATCAGCCCCAGCATTTT
.	.	TRBV29-1	TRBJ2-5	12	CSVDDARETQYF	TGCAGCGTTGATGATGCTAGGGAGACCCAGTACTTC
.	.	TRBV6-5	TRBJ1-1	11	CASFMNTEAFF	TGTGCCAGCTTCATGAACACTGAAGCTTTCTTT
.	.	TRBV6-5	TRBJ1-2	11	CASEVDYGYTF	TGTGCCAGCGAAGTAGACTATGGCTACACCTTC
.	TRBD1	TRBV27	TRBJ1-1	17	CASSWIEQGVENTEAFF	TGTGCCAGCAGTTGGATCGAACAGGGGGTTGAGAACACTGAAGCTTTCTTT
.	.	TRBV19	TRBJ1-1	12	CASKQGLTEAFF	TGTGCCAGTAAACAGGGTCTCACTGAAGCTTTCTTT
.	TRBD1	TRBV10-2	TRBJ1-1	14	CASSESTGTALVCF	TGCGCCAGCAGTGAGTCGACCGGGACAGCCCTAGTCTGCTTT
.	.	TRBV6-1	TRBJ2-3	16	CASSERGGASPDTQYF	TGTGCCAGCAGTGAAAGGGGGGGGGCGAGCCCAGATACGCAGTATTTT
few	.	TRBV7-2	TRBJ2-7	15	CASSSGWSGFYEQYF	TGTGCCAGCAGCAGCGGGTGGTCGGGATTCTACGAGCAGTACTTC
.	TRBD1	TRBV19	TRBJ2-2	14	CASRGQSSTGELFF	TGTGCCAGTAGGGGACAGTCGAGCACCGGGGAGCTGTTTTTT
once	.	TRBV28	TRBJ1-5	13	CASSLGFFQPQHF	TGTGCCAGCAGTTTGGGCTTCTTTCAGCCCCAGCATTTT
.	.	TRBV9	TRBJ2-4	16	CASSVGAGAGKNIQYF	TGTGCCAGCAGCGTAGGCGCGGGGGCAGGTAAAAACATTCAGTACTTC
once	.	TRBV3-1/TRBV3-2	TRBJ1-3	14	CASSRGRAGNTIYF	TGTGCCAGCAGCCGCGGGCGGGCCGGAAACACCATATATTTT
once	TRBD1	TRBV5-5	TRBJ1-5	15	CASSGGTASNQPQHF	TGTGCCAGCAGCGGGGGGACAGCTAGCAATCAGCCCCAGCATTTT
.	TRBD2	TRBV9	TRBJ2-1	18	CASSPRGSGGAPYAEQFF	TGTGCCAGCAGCCCCCGGGGAAGCGGGGGCGCGCCCTACGCTGAGCAGTTCTTC
.	.	TRBV3-1/TRBV3-2	TRBJ1-1	14	CASSQGQGNTEAFF	TGTGCCAGCAGCCAGGGCCAGGGCAACACTGAAGCTTTCTTT
.	.	TRBV5-1	TRBJ2-3	13	CASKTASTDTQYF	TGCGCCAGCAAAACAGCTAGCACAGATACGCAGTATTTT
.	.	TRBV12-3/TRBV12-4	TRBJ2-7	13	CASSRQVPYEQYF	TGTGCCAGCAGTCGCCAGGTCCCCTACGAGCAGTACTTC
.	.	TRBV5-1	TRBJ1-1	14	CASSLGHLNTEAFF	TGCGCCAGCAGCTTGGGACACCTGAACACTGAAGCTTTCTTT